This T cell receptor (beta chain) appears in the sequencing data of a study of CD8 T cells in Susac syndrome. The CDR3 extends over 14 amino acids. RNA in amounts of roughly 0.5 to 1 ug was reverse transcribed with random hexamers. TCRdb re-derived calls from the immunoSEQ multiplex PCR reads in MiXCR, one entry per CDR3 protein. The table lists about 19,000 distinct CDR3 sequences, 85% to 95% of them singletons. This chain connects TRBV21-1 to TRBJ2-7; the DNA was not compared with TRBD1, the D call given in the table. TRBV21-1 is an annotated pseudogene. This clonotype originated in a human donor in good health. Sequenced material: CD8+ T cells from PBMCs. The CDR3 nucleotides read TGTGCCAGCAGCAAAGGGGGGTACCCCTACGAGCAGTACGTC. Encoded protein: CASSKGGYPYEQYV.